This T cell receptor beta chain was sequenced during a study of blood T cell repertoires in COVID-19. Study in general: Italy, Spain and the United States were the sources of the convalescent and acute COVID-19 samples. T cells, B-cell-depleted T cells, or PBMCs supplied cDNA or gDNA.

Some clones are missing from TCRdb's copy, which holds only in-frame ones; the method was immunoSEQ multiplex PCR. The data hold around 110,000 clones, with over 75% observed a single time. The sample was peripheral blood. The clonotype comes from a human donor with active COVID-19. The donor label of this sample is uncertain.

CDR3 in DNA: TGTGCCAGCAGTGAGTCAGGGAACACTGAAGCTTTCTTT. As protein: CASSESGNTEAFF. The chain recombines TRBV6-1 with TRBJ1-1; D ambiguous. The V gene lost 3 bases and the J gene lost 1 base, with 6 bases spanning the gap. The CDR3 is made up of 13 amino acids. From germline, CDR1 is MNHNS and CDR2 SASEGT.